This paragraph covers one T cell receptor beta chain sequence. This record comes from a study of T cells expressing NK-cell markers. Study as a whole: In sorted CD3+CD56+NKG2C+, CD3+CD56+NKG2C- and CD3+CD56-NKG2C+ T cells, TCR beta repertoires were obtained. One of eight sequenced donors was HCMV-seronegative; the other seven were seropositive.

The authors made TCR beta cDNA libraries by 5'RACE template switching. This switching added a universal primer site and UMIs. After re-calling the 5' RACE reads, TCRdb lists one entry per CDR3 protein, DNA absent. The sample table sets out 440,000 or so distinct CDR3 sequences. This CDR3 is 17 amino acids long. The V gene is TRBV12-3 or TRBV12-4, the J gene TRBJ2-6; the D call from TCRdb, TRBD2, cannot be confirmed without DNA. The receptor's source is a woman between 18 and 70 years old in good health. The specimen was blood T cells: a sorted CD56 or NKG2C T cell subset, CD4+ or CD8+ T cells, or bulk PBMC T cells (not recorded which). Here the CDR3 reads CASRLRGGPSGANVLTF.